These 18 T cell receptor beta chains share one sample of origin, sequenced in a study of shared clonotypes between healthy human individuals. CD45RO-negative CD8 cells positively selected for CCR7 made up the naive population, which excluded terminally differentiated effector memory CD45RA+ cells. Assay used: immunoSEQ multiplex PCR; TCRdb lists only in-frame clones, some missing. The data contain about 2.1 million clones, roughly 95% of them singletons. The sample taken for sequencing was naive CD8+ T cells from PBMCs. These receptors were obtained from a man aged 18 to 29 in good health. Some clones in this sample may be carry-over from other donors' samples.

The sample holds one count of this clone. V is TRBV7-6 and J is TRBJ1-2; TRBD1 might be the D (6 bases). The CDR3 is 13 amino acids. The V gene's germline CDR1 is SGHVS and CDR2 FNYEAQ. Between the trimmed V and J ends, which lost 2 bases and 8 bases, there was a span of 12 bases. Written as DNA, the CDR3 is TGTGCCAGCAGCTTATTGGGGGCTGGGGGCTACACCTTC. Protein sequence: CASSLLGAGGYTF. The full variable domain, rest sourced from reference TRBV7-6 and TRBJ1-2, is GAGVSQSPRYKVTKRGQDVALRCDPISGHVSLYWYRQALGQGPEFLTYFNYEAQQDKSGLPNDRFSAERPEGSISTLTIQRTEQRDSAMYRCASSLLGAGGYTFGSGTRLTVV.

V gene TRBV28 combines with J gene TRBJ1-1, with a weak D call TRBD1 (5 bases). CDR3 length: 16 amino acids. CDR1 and CDR2 (germline): MDHEN, SYDVKM. The germline V and J ends were trimmed by 6 bases and 0 bases, with 17 bases remaining between them. CDR3 nucleotides: TGTGCCAGCAGACCGACAGAAAGTATCATGAACACTGAAGCTTTCTTT. It encodes CASRPTESIMNTEAFF.

V usage is TRBV6-6 and J usage is TRBJ2-7, with D perhaps being TRBD1 or TRBD2 (5 bases each). Germline V lookup: CDR1 MNHNY, CDR2 SVGAGI (reference sequence). This CDR3 is 16 amino acids long. With 0 bases removed from V and 3 bases from J, the gap between germline ends came to 15 bases. Here the CDR3 DNA reads TGTGCCAGCAGTTACTCGCCCGACAGCGGAGTCTACGAGCAGTACTTC. Protein product: CASSYSPDSGVYEQYF.

The V call is TRBV6-5, the J call TRBJ2-7; 8 bases are a match to TRBD2. Trimming removed 6 bases from V and 3 bases from J; junction bases left unmatched: 10. This CDR3 has 15 residues. CDR1 and CDR2 from the germline V gene are MNHEY and SVGAGI. In nucleotides, the CDR3 is TGTGCCAGCAGCCCTGGGACTAGTACAAACTACGAGCAGTACTTC. The encoded protein is CASSPGTSTNYEQYF.

This chain joins TRBV7-9 and TRBJ2-3; the D is unclear. The CDR3 runs to 14 residues. V lost 3 bases and J lost 1, with 8 bases in between. Germline CDR1 and CDR2: SEHNR and FQNEAQ (reference sequence). The CDR3 DNA reads TGTGCCAGCAGCTTCACGGGTCGCACAGATACGCAGTATTTT. Amino acid sequence: CASSFTGRTDTQYF.

To note about this clone: Other nucleotide sequences in the sample specify the same CDR3. V and J are TRBV28 and TRBJ2-5; no reliable D call. V lost 5 bases, J lost 5 bases, and 6 bases lay in between. The CDR3 is made up of 11 amino acids. Germline lookup yields CDR1 MDHEN and CDR2 SYDVKM. In DNA form, the CDR3 reads TGTGCCAGCAGTCCCTCCGAGACCCAGTACTTC. Encoded protein: CASSPSETQYF.

Turning to this clone: Distinct nucleotide sequences in the sample also encode this CDR3. The rearrangement links TRBV7-9 to TRBJ2-1; 8 bases agree with TRBD1. This CDR3 spans 15 amino acids. CDR1 SEHNR and CDR2 FQNEAQ come from the germline V gene (reference sequence). The ends lost 3 bases at V and 4 bases at J; junction bases unmatched: 5. As DNA, the CDR3 is TGTGCCAGCAGCTTCGGACAGGGAACATACAATGAGCAGTTCTTC. Translation: CASSFGQGTYNEQFF.

Comment on this clone: This sample also contains other DNA sequences that code for the same CDR3. The V call is TRBV2, the J call TRBJ1-3; D uncertain. In germline, CDR1 is SNHLY, CDR2 FYNNEI. Trimming took off 7 bases at V and 3 bases at J, with 1 base between the two ends. The CDR3 consists of 10 residues. The CDR3 bases are TGTGCCAGCAATGGAAACACCATATATTTT. Translating it yields CASNGNTIYF.

The V and J genes are TRBV7-3 and TRBJ2-1; the D gene is possibly TRBD2 (5 bases). Germline V gives CDR1 SGHTA, CDR2 FQGTGA. Trimming took off 3 bases at V and 7 bases at J, with 10 bases between the two ends. The CDR3 is 13 residues long. CDR3 in DNA: TGTGCCAGCAGCTTCGGACTCAAAAATGAGCAGTTCTTC. As protein: CASSFGLKNEQFF. Based on the CDR3 plus reference TRBV7-3 and TRBJ2-1, the full variable domain is GAGVSQTPSNKVTEKGKYVELRCDPISGHTALYWYRQSLGQGPEFLIYFQGTGAADDSGLPNDRFFAVRPEGSVSTLKIQRTERGDSAVYLCASSFGLKNEQFFGPGTRLTVL.

The chain joins TRBV4-3 to TRBJ2-7; no clear D. Germline loops: CDR1 LGHNA, CDR2 YSLEER. This CDR3 has 14 amino acids. The germline V and J ends were trimmed by 2 bases and 2 bases, with 10 bases remaining between them. The CDR3 sequence is CASSQKETTYEQYF. CDR3 sequence (DNA): TGCGCCAGCAGCCAAAAGGAGACCACCTACGAGCAGTACTTC.

This chain joins TRBV11-2 and TRBJ1-4, with 7 positions matching TRBD1. Per germline, CDR1 SGHAT and CDR2 FQNNGV. Unmatched junction bases numbered 2, after V lost 5 bases and J lost 2 bases. There are 14 residues in the CDR3. The CDR3 DNA is TGTGCCAGCAGCGAGACAGGGACTAATGAAAAACTGTTTTTT. It is translated as CASSETGTNEKLFF.

Comment on this clone: Different DNA sequences within this sample yield the same CDR3. The gene calls are TRBV5-1 and TRBJ2-1; 7 bases match TRBD2. CDR1 is SGHRS, CDR2 YFSETQ, per germline. Trimming cost V 2 bases and J 0 bases; bases outside gene matches: 2. The CDR3 is 15 amino acids. The DNA of the CDR3 is TGCGCCAGCAGCTTACGCGGGAGCTCCTACAATGAGCAGTTCTTC. Translating it yields CASSLRGSSYNEQFF. The variable domain in full, with the rest retrieved from reference TRBV5-1 and TRBJ2-1, is KAGVTQTPRYLIKTRGQQVTLSCSPISGHRSVSWYQQTPGQGLQFLFEYFSETQRNKGNFPGRFSGRQFSNSRSEMNVSTLELGDSALYLCASSLRGSSYNEQFFGPGTRLTVL.

The V gene is TRBV15, the J gene TRBJ2-7, with 9 bases aligning to TRBD1. CDR1 is LNHNV and CDR2 is YYDKDF in the germline V gene (reference sequence). Trimming removed 0 bases from V and 2 bases from J; junction bases left unmatched: 5. This CDR3 has 16 residues. The CDR3 region is CATSRDTTGGPYEQYF. The CDR3 coding sequence is TGTGCCACCAGCAGAGATACGACAGGGGGGCCCTACGAGCAGTACTTC.

This chain links TRBV13 with TRBJ2-2; D gene unclear. The CDR3 sequence is 18 residues long. Germline V gives CDR1 PRHDT, CDR2 FYEKMQ (reference sequence). Between the trimmed V and J ends, which lost 0 bases and 0 bases, there was a span of 14 bases. This CDR3 is CASSLGIRSDPNTGELFF. In DNA form, the CDR3 reads TGTGCCAGCAGCTTAGGCATCAGGAGCGATCCGAACACCGGGGAGCTGTTTTTT. The whole variable domain, remainder taken from reference TRBV13 and TRBJ2-2, is AAGVIQSPRHLIKEKRETATLKCYPIPRHDTVYWYQQGPGQDPQFLISFYEKMQSDKGSIPDRFSAQQFSDYHSELNMSSLELGDSALYFCASSLGIRSDPNTGELFFGEGSRLTVL.

This clone was counted a few times. V and J are TRBV7-6 and TRBJ1-3; tentative D call: TRBD1 (5 bases). The germline V gene has CDR1 SGHVS and CDR2 FNYEAQ. There are 14 residues in the CDR3. Trimming stripped 5 bases from V and 1 base from J, with 9 bases between. CDR3 in amino acids: CASSPSGSGNTIYF. CDR3 nucleotide sequence: TGTGCCAGCAGCCCGTCAGGGTCTGGAAACACCATATATTTT.

The rearrangement uses TRBV30 and TRBJ2-7, with TRBD1 matching 8 bases. CDR1 GTSNPN and CDR2 SVGIG come from the germline V gene (reference sequence). The length of the CDR3 is 13 residues. J was trimmed by 6 bases and V by 7 bases; bases with no gene match: 11. The chain's CDR3 is CAFSLTGESEQYF. The DNA of the CDR3 is TGTGCCTTTTCACTGACAGGGGAGTCCGAGCAGTACTTC.

The rearrangement joins TRBV5-4 to TRBJ1-2, with D perhaps TRBD1 (5 bases). Germline CDR1 reads SGHNT; CDR2 reads YYREEE (reference sequence). The CDR3 loop spans 13 amino acids. Trimming left V 2 bases short and J 8 bases short, with 13 bases between. CDR3 in DNA: TGTGCCAGCAGCTTAGGATGGGGGGTAGGCTACACCTTC. Its translation is CASSLGWGVGYTF.

The chain joins TRBV13 to TRBJ2-7; D is uncertain. Between the trimmed V and J ends, which lost 1 base and 3 bases, there was a span of 10 bases. Germline V lookup: CDR1 PRHDT, CDR2 FYEKMQ (reference sequence). The CDR3 has 14 residues. CDR3 nucleotide sequence: TGTGCCAGCAGCTTAGCGGCGGATTACTACGAGCAGTACTTC. Translating it yields CASSLAADYYEQYF.